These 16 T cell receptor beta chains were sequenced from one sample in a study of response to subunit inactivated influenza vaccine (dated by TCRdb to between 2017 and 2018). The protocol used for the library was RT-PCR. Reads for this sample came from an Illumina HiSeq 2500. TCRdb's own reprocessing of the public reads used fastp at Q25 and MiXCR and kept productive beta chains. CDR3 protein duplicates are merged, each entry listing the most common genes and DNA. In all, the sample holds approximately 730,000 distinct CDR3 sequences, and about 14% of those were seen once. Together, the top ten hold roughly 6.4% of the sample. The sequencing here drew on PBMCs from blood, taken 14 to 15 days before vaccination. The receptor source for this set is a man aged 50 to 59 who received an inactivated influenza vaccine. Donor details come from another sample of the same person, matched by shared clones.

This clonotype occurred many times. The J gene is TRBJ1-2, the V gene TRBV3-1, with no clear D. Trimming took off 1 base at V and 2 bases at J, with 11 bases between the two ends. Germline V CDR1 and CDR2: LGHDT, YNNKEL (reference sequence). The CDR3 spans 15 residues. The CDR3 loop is CASSQGTEPNYGYTF. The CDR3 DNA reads TGTGCCAGCAGCCAAGGTACAGAGCCCAACTATGGCTACACCTTC. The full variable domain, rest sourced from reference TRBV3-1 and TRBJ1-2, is DTAVSQTPKYLVTQMGNDKSIKCEQNLGHDTMYWYKQDSKKFLKIMFSYNNKELIINETVPNRFSPKSPDKAHLNLHINSLELGDSAVYFCASSQGTEPNYGYTFGSGTRLTVV.

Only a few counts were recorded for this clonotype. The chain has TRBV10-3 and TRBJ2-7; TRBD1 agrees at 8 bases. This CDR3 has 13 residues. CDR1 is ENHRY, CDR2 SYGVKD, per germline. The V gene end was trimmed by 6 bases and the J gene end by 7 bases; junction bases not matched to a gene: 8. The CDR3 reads CAIRSGGAGEQYF. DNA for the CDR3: TGTGCCATCAGGTCAGGGGGCGCCGGGGAGCAGTACTTC.

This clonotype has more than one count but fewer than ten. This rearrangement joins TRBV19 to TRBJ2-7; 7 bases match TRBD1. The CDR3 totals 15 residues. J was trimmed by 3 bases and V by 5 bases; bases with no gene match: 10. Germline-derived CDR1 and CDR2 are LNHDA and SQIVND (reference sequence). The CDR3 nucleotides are TGTGCCAGTAGTTCCAACAGGGGCTCCGTCTACGAGCAGTACTTC. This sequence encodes CASSSNRGSVYEQYF. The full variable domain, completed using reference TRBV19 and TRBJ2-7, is DGGITQSPKYLFRKEGQNVTLSCEQNLNHDAMYWYRQDPGQGLRLIYYSQIVNDFQKGDIAEGYSVSREKKESFPLTVTSAQKNPTAFYLCASSSNRGSVYEQYFGPGTRLTVT.

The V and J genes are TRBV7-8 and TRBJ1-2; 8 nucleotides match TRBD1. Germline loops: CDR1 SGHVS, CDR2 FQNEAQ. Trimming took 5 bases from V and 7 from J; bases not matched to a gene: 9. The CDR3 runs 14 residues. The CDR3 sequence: CASSPQGTGSGYTF. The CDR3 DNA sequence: TGTGCCAGCAGCCCCCAGGGGACAGGATCTGGCTACACCTTC.

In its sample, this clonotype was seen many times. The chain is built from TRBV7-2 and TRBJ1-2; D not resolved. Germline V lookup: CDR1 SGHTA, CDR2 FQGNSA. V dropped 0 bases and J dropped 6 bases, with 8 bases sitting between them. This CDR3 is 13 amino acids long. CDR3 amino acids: CASSLAASNGYTF. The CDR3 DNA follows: TGTGCCAGCAGCTTAGCTGCGTCGAATGGCTACACCTTC.

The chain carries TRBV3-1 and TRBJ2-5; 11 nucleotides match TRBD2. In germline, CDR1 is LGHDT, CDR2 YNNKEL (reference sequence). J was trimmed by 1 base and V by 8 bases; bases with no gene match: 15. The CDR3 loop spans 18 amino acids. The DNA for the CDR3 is TGTGCCAGCTCCAAACCGGGGTCTGGGACTAGCGGCCAAGAGACCCAGTACTTC. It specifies CASSKPGSGTSGQETQYF.

This chain's CDR3 is CASSLQGFGNTIYF. For the CDR3, the DNA is TGCGCCAGCAGCTTGCAGGGGTTTGGAAACACCATATATTTT. The chain joins TRBV5-1 to TRBJ1-3, with D possibly matching TRBD1 (6 bases). The CDR3 is 14 residues long. The germline V gene has CDR1 SGHRS and CDR2 YFSETQ. Trimming took off 1 base at V and 3 bases at J, with 8 bases between the two ends.

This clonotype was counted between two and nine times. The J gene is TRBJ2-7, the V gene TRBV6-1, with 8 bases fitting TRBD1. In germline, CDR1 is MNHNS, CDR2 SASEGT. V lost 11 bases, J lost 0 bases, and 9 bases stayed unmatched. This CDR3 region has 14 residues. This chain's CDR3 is CAGRTGRRSYEQYF. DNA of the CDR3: TGTGCCGGGCGGACAGGGCGTCGCTCCTACGAGCAGTACTTC.

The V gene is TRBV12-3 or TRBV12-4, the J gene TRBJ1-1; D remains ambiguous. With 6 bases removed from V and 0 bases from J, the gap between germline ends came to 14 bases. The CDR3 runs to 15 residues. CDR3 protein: CASRIYPGLNTEAFF. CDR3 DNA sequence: TGTGCCAGCAGGATTTATCCTGGACTGAACACTGAAGCTTTCTTT.

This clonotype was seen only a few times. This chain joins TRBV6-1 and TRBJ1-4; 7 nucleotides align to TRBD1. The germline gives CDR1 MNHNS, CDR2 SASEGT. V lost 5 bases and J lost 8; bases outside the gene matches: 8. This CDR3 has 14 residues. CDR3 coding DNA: TGTGCCAGCAGTCTGGGACAGTGGCCCGAAAAACTGTTTTTT. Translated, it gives CASSLGQWPEKLFF.

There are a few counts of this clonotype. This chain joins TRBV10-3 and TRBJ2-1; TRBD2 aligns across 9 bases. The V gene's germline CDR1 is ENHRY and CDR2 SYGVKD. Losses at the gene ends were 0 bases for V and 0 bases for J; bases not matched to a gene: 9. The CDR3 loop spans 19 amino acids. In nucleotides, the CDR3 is TGTGCCATCAGTGAGTCGAGCGGGAGGCCCTTAAGCTCCTACAATGAGCAGTTCTTC. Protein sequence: CAISESSGRPLSSYNEQFF.

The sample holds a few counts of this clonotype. CDR3 amino acids: CASRMTGENYGYTF. CDR3 sequence (DNA): TGTGCCAGCAGGATGACAGGGGAGAACTATGGCTACACCTTC. The chain recombines TRBV6-2 or TRBV6-3 with TRBJ1-2; 8 nucleotides agree with TRBD1. The J segment lost 2 bases and the V segment lost 6 bases, leaving 5 bases of the junction unmatched. Germline loops: CDR1 MNHEY, CDR2 SVGEGT. The CDR3 has 14 residues.

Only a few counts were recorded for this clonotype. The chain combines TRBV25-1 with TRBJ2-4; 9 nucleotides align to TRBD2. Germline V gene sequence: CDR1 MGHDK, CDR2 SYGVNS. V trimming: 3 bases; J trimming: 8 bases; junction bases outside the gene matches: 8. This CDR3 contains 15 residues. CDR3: CASSDHTRGRDIQYF. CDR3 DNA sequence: TGTGCCAGCAGTGACCATACCCGCGGGAGGGACATTCAGTACTTC.

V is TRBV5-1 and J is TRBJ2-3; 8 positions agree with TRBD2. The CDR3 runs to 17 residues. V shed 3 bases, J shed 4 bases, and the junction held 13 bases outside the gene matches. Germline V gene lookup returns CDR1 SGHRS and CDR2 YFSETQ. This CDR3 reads CASSSGLAVGRADTQYF. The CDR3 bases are TGCGCCAGCAGCTCGGGCCTAGCGGTCGGGAGGGCAGATACGCAGTATTTT.

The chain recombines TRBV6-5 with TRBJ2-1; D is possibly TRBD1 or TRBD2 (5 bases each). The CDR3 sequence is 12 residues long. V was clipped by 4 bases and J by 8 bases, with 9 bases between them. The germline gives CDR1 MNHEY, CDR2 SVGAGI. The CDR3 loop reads CASSSGRDEQFF. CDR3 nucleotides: TGTGCCAGCAGTTCAGGGAGAGATGAGCAGTTCTTC.

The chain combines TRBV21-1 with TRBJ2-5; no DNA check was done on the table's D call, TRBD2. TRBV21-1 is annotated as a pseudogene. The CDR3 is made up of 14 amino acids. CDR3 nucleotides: TGTGCCAGCAGCAGTGGAGGGGATAGGGAGACCCAGTACTTC. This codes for CASSSGGDRETQYF.